This is a list of T cell receptor beta chains from one sample in a study of T cell responses to AZD1222 COVID-19 vaccine. Some clones are missing from TCRdb's copy, which holds only in-frame ones; the method was immunoSEQ multiplex PCR. The sample includes about 150,000 clones, about nine tenths seen only once; the top ten take 3.2%. The sequencing used peripheral blood, collected 28 days after the second AZD1222 dose. The receptor source for this set is an adult who received the AZD1222 COVID-19 vaccine. CDR3s include the opening cysteine and the closing phenylalanine or tryptophan. Each record gives: D gene, clone size, CDR3 length, V gene, J gene, CDR3 DNA, CDR3 protein. The D gene is left open where the match is weak. Only some rows state a clone size, as once, few, many or a class for expanded clones.

D: NA
size: NA
length: 16
V: TRBV10-3
J: TRBJ2-6
DNA: TGTGCCATCAGTGACCCAGGGGTCTCTGGGGCCAACGTCCTGACTTTC
CDR3: CAISDPGVSGANVLTF

D: TRBD2
size: NA
length: 16
V: TRBV2
J: TRBJ2-5
DNA: TGTGCCAGCAGTGAAACCCCCGCGGGAGGCCCTTCCCACCAGTACTTC
CDR3: CASSETPAGGPSHQYF

D: NA
size: NA
length: 13
V: TRBV11-3
J: TRBJ1-1
DNA: TGTGCCAGCAGCTTAGTTAGGGAAACTGAAGCTTTCTTT
CDR3: CASSLVRETEAFF

D: NA
size: NA
length: 15
V: TRBV18
J: TRBJ1-1
DNA: TGTGCCAGCTCACCAGGGACCGGGCTGAACACTGAAGCTTTCTTT
CDR3: CASSPGTGLNTEAFF

D: NA
size: NA
length: 15
V: TRBV4-2
J: TRBJ1-6
DNA: TGTGCCAGCACCCAAGAATTTAACTATAATTCACCCCTCCACTTT
CDR3: CASTQEFNYNSPLHF

D: NA
size: once
length: 14
V: TRBV7-2
J: TRBJ2-1
DNA: TGTGCCAGCAGCTTAGTCTGGGGGCGCAATGAGCAGTTCTTC
CDR3: CASSLVWGRNEQFF

D: NA
size: NA
length: 12
V: TRBV30
J: TRBJ1-1
DNA: TGTGCCTGGAGTAGGCCGAACACTGAAGCTTTCTTT
CDR3: CAWSRPNTEAFF

D: TRBD1
size: NA
length: 16
V: TRBV18
J: TRBJ1-1
DNA: TGTGCCAGCTCACCACTCACAGGGGCGATGAACACTGAAGCTTTCTTT
CDR3: CASSPLTGAMNTEAFF

D: NA
size: NA
length: 17
V: TRBV4-1
J: TRBJ2-5
DNA: TGCGCCAGCAGCCTAAGCACCACACAGGTCCTCCAAGAGACCCAGTACTTC
CDR3: CASSLSTTQVLQETQYF

D: TRBD2
size: NA
length: 14
V: TRBV5-6
J: TRBJ2-7
DNA: TGTGCCAGCAGATCGACTAGCTGGGCCTACGAGCAGTACTTC
CDR3: CASRSTSWAYEQYF

D: NA
size: once
length: 15
V: TRBV9
J: TRBJ1-4
DNA: TGTGCCAGCAGCGTAGGGGACGCAACTAATGAAAAACTGTTTTTT
CDR3: CASSVGDATNEKLFF

D: TRBD1
size: few
length: 16
V: TRBV11-2
J: TRBJ1-4
DNA: TGTGCCAGCAGCTTAAGACCCGGACAGGGAGGCGAAAAACTGTTTTTT
CDR3: CASSLRPGQGGEKLFF

D: NA
size: NA
length: 15
V: TRBV6-6
J: TRBJ1-1
DNA: TGTGCCAGCAGGACCCGACAGGTCATGAACACTGAAGCTTTCTTT
CDR3: CASRTRQVMNTEAFF

D: NA
size: NA
length: 14
V: TRBV7-2
J: TRBJ2-7
DNA: TGTGCCAGCAGCCGGACCCCTAGCTCCTACGAGCAGTACTTC
CDR3: CASSRTPSSYEQYF

D: NA
size: few
length: 13
V: TRBV12-3/TRBV12-4
J: TRBJ1-5
DNA: TGTGCCAGCAGTTTAGCTGGGGGTCAGCCCCAGCATTTT
CDR3: CASSLAGGQPQHF